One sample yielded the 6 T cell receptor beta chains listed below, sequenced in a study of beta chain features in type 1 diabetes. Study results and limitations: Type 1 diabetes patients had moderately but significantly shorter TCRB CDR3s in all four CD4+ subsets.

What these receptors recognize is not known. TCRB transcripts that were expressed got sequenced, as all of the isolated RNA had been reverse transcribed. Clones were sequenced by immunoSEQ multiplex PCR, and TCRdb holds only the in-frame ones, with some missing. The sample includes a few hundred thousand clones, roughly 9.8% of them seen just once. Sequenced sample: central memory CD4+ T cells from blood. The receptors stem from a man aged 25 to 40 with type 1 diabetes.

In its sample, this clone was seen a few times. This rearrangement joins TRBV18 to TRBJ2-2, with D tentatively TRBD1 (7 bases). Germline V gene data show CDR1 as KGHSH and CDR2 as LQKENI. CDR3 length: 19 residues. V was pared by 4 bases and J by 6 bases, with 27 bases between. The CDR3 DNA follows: TGTGCCAGCTCACGAAACCCGACAGGGTCCACAACGGGAGCCGGGGAGCTGTTTTTT. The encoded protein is CASSRNPTGSTTGAGELFF. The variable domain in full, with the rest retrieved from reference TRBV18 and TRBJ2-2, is NAGVMQNPRHLVRRRGQEARLRCSPMKGHSHVYWYRQLPEEGLKFMVYLQKENIIDESGMPKERFSAEFPKEGPSILRIQQVVRGDSAAYFCASSRNPTGSTTGAGELFFGEGSRLTVL.

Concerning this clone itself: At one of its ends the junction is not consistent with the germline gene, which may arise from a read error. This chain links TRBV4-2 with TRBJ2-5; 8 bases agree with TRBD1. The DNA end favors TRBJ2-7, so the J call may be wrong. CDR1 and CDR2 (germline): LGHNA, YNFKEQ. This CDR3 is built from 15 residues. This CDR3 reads CASSQAGGAGYEQYF. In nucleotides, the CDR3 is TGTGCCAGCAGTCAAGCAGGGGGCGCCGGCTACGAGCAGTACTTC.

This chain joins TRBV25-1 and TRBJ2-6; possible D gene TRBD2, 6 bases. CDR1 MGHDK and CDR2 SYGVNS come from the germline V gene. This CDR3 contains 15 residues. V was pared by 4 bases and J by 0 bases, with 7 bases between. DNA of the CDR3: TGTGCCAGCAGTGGAGCGGGCTCTGGGGCCAACGTCCTGACTTTC. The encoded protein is CASSGAGSGANVLTF.

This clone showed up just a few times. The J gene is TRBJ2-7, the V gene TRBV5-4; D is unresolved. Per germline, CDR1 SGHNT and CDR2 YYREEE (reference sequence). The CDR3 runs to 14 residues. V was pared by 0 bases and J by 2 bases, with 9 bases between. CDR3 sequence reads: CASSLGGETYEQYF. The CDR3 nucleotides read TGTGCCAGCAGCTTGGGTGGCGAAACCTACGAGCAGTACTTC.

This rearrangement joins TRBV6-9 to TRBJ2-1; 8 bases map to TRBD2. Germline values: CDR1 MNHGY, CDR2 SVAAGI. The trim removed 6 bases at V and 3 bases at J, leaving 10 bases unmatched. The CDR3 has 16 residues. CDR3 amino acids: CASRKLREDCYNEQFF. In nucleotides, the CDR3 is TGTGCCAGCAGAAAATTGCGGGAGGATTGCTACAATGAGCAGTTCTTC.

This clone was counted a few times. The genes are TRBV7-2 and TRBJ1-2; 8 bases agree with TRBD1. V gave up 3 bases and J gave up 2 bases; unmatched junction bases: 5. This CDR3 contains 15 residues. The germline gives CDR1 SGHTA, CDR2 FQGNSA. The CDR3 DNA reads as TGTGCCAGCAGCTTCGGACAGGGTATAAACTATGGCTACACCTTC. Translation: CASSFGQGINYGYTF.